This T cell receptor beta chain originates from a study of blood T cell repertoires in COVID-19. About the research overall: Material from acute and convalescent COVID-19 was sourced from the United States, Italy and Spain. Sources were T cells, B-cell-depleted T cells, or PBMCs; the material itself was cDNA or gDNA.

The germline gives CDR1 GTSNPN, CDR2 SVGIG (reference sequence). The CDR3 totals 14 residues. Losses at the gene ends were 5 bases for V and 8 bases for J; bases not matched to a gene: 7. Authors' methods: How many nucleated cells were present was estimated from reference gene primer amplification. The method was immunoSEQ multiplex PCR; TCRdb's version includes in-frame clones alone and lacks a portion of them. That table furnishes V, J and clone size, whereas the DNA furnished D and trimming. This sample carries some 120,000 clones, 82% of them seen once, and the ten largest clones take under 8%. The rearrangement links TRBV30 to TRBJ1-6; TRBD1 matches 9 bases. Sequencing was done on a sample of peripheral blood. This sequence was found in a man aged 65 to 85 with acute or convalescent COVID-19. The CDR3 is CAWARRDRDSPLHF. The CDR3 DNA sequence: TGTGCCTGGGCCCGACGGGACAGGGATTCACCCCTCCACTTT.